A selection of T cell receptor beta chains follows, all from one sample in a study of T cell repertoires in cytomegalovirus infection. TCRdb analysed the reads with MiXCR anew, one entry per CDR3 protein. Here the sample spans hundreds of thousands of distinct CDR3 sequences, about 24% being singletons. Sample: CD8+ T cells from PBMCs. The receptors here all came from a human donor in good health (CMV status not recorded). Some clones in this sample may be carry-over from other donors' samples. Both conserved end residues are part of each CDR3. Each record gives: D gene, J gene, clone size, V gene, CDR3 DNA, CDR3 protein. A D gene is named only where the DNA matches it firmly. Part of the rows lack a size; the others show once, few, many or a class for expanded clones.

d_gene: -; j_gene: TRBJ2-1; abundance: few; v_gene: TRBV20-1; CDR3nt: TGCAGTGCCCGACTGCAGAATTACAATGAGCAGTTCTTC; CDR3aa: CSARLQNYNEQFF
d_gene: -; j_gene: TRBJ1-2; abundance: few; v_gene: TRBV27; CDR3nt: TGTGCCAGCAGTTTAGCCGGGACAAGTAATGGCTACACCTTC; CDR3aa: CASSLAGTSNGYTF
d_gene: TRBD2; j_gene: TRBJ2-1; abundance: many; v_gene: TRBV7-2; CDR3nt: TGTGCCAGCAGCCCACTAGCGGGGGGGCCTCTGGGTGAGCAGTTCTTC; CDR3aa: CASSPLAGGPLGEQFF
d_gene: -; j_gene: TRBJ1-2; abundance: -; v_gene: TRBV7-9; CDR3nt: TGTGCCAGCAGCAAGGACGGATCTAACTATGGCTACACCTTC; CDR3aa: CASSKDGSNYGYTF
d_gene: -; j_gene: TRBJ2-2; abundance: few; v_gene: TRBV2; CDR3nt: TGTGCCAGCAGTGAATCCGGGGCCCTTTCGAACACCGGGGAGCTGTTTTTT; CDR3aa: CASSESGALSNTGELFF
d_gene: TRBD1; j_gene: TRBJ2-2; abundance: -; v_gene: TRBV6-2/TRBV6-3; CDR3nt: TGTGCCAGCAGTTCCCGAACCCTGGACAGGGCTAACACCGGGGAGCTGTTTTTT; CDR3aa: CASSSRTLDRANTGELFF
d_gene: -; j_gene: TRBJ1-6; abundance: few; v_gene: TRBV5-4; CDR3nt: TGTGCCAGCAGCAACGCTCCGGGACACTCGGTGTTT; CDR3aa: CASSNAPGHSVF
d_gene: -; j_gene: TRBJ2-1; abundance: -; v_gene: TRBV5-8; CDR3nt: TGTGCCAGCAGTGAGATCGGGGGGCCCTTCAATGAGCAGTTCTTC; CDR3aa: CASSEIGGPFNEQFF
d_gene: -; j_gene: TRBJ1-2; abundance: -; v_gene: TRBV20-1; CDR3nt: TGCAGTGCTAGCGCCGGGGGGGACAAGAAGTTCTATGGCTACACCTTC; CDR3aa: CSASAGGDKKFYGYTF
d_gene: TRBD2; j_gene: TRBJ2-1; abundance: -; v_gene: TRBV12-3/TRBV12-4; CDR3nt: TGTGCCAGCAGCCTGAGCGGGGACCTATACAATGAGCAGTTCTTC; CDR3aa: CASSLSGDLYNEQFF
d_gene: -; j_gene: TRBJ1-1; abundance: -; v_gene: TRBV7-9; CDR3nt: TGTGCCAGCAGCTTACCTGCCGGGGGAGCTGAAGCTTTCTTT; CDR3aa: CASSLPAGGAEAFF
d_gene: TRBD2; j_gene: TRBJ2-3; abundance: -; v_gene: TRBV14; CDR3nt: TGTGCCAGCAGCCTAGCGGGGGGGCCTCTCCTGTCGCAGTATTTT; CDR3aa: CASSLAGGPLLSQYF
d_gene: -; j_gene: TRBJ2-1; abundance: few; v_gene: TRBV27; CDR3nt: TGTGCCAGCAGTTTTTTCCCCCCGGCGGAGCAGTTCTTC; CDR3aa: CASSFFPPAEQFF
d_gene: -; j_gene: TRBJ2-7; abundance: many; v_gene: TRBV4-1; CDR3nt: TGCGCCAGCAGCCAGGAAGGAGGGGGCGACTACGAGCAGTACTTC; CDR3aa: CASSQEGGGDYEQYF
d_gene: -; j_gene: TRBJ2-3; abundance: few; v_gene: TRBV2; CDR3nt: TGTGCCAGCAGTGAGGTCACAGATACGCAGTATTTT; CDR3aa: CASSEVTDTQYF
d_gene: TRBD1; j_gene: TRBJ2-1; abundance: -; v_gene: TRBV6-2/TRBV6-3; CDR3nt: TGTGCCAGCACCGAGACAGGGCGGGACAATGAGCAGTTCTTC; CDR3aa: CASTETGRDNEQFF
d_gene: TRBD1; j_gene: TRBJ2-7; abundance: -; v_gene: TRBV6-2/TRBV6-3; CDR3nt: TGTGCCAGCAGTTTTCGGGGACAGGGGTACGAGCAGTACTTC; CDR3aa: CASSFRGQGYEQYF
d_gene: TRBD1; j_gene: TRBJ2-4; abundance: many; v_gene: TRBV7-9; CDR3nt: TGTGCCAGCAGCCCCGGGACAGACAAAAACATTCAGTACTTC; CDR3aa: CASSPGTDKNIQYF
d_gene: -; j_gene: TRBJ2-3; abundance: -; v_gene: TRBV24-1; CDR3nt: TGTGCCACCAGTGAACCAGACAGGTACCTCGGATATACGCAGTATTTT; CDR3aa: CATSEPDRYLGYTQYF
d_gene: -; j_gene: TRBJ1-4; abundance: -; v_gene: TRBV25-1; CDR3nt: TGTGCCAGCAGTGTTAAGGATACAACTAATGAAAAACTGTTTTTT; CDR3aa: CASSVKDTTNEKLFF
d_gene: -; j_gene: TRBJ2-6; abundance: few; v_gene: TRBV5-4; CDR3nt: TGTGCCAGCAGCTACAAAGATCTCCGGGATCTCTTGGGGGCCAACGTCCTGACTTTC; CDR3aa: CASSYKDLRDLLGANVLTF
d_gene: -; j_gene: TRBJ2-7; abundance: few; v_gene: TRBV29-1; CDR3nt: TGCAGCGTATTGACAGGGGAGGGCTACGAGCAGTACTTC; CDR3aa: CSVLTGEGYEQYF
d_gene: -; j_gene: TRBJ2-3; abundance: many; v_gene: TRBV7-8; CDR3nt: TGTGCCAGCAGCTTCCTTGTAGGGCCCAGGGAAACAGATACGCAGTATTTT; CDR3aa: CASSFLVGPRETDTQYF
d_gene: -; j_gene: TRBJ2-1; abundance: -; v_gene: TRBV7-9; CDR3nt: TGTGCCAGCAGCCCAAGGGGGCGGGGTGGTGAGCAGTTCTTC; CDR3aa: CASSPRGRGGEQFF
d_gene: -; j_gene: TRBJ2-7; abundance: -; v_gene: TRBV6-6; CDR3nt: TGTGCCAGCAGTTACTCGATGGGTACCGAAAGGGGGGAGCAGTACTTC; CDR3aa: CASSYSMGTERGEQYF
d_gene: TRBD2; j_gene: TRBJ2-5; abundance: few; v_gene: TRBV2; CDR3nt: TGTGCCAGCAAGGGACTAGCGGGGGGGCAAGAGACCCAGTACTTC; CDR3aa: CASKGLAGGQETQYF
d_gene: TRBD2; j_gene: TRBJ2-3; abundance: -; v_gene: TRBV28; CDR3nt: TGTGCCAGCAGTTTTCTAACTAGCGGGGGGAGAGATACGCAGTATTTT; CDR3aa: CASSFLTSGGRDTQYF
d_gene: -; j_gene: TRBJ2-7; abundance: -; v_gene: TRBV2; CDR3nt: TGTGCCAGCAGGGGGGGTCCTTACGAGCAGTACTTC; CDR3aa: CASRGGPYEQYF
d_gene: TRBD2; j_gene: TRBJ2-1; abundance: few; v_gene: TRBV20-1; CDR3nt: TGCAGTGCTAGGCCTGACGGGGGGGTGCAGTTCTTC; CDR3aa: CSARPDGGVQFF
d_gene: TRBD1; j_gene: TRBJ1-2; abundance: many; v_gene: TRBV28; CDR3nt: TGTGCCAGCAGTTTATCAGGGGGCGACTATGGCTACACCTTC; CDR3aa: CASSLSGGDYGYTF
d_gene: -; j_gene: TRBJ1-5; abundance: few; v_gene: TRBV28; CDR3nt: TGTGCCAGCAGTCCAGGACAGCTAGTCAATCAGCCCCAGCATTTT; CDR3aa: CASSPGQLVNQPQHF
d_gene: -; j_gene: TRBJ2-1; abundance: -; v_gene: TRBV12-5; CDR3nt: TGTGCTAGTGGTTCCCGTGAGCAGTTCTTC; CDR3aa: CASGSREQFF
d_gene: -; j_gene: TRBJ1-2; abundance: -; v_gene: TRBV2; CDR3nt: TGTGCCAGCAGAGGGAGAATCTATGGCTACACCTTC; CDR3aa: CASRGRIYGYTF
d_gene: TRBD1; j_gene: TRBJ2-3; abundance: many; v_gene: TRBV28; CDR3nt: TGTGCCAGCAGTTTAGGGACAGGGAGAGCAGATACGCAGTATTTT; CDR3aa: CASSLGTGRADTQYF
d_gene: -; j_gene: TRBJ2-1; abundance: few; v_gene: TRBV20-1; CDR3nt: TGCAGTGCTCGAACCTATGAGCAGTTCTTC; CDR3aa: CSARTYEQFF
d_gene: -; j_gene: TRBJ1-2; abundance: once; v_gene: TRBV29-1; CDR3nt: TGCAGCGTCTCCGGGGCGGGTCTCGGCTATGGCTACACCTTC; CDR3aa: CSVSGAGLGYGYTF
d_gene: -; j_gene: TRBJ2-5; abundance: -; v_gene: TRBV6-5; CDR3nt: TGTGCCAGCAGAGCAAGGGAGACCCAGTACTTC; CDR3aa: CASRARETQYF
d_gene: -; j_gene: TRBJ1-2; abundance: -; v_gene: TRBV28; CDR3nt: TGTGCCAGCAGTTTGCAGGGTGGGGCCTATGGCTACACCTTC; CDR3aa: CASSLQGGAYGYTF
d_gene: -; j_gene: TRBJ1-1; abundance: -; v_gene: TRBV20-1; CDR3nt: TGCAGTGCTAGTCCATTACAGAAGAACACTGAAGCTTTCTTT; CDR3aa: CSASPLQKNTEAFF